This T cell receptor beta chain was recorded in a study of regulatory T cells in long-lasting Graves disease. Notes on the study in general: Rather than thyroid tissue, only peripheral blood underwent study. Sharing of public clonotypes was greater in persistent patients (roughly 2,600) than in new patients (about 970). Persistent Graves' patients had lower TCR diversity than newly diagnosed ones.

Germline V lookup: CDR1 MNHNS, CDR2 SASEGT. CDR3 length equals 15 residues. V shed 5 bases and J shed 0 bases, with 8 bases lying between them. Arm-PCR of CDR3 regions with iRepertoire HTBI primers generated TCR beta libraries. MiXCR, run by TCRdb on the multiplex PCR reads, gives a single entry per CDR3 protein. The sample comprises some 300,000 distinct CDR3 sequences, approximately 20% of which are singletons, and just over 55% rests with the top ten. The sample's time point: persistent/refractory GD, antithyroid drugs over 5 years with positive TRAb. Generation of the TCR library employed RNA extracted from PBMCs. Note on this clonotype: Antigen unknown.

The receptor was derived from a female donor with Graves disease. The sequencing here drew on peripheral blood mononuclear cells (PBMCs), taken when the disease was refractory, from a patient treated with antithyroid drugs. The V call is TRBV6-1, the J call TRBJ2-6; D may correspond to TRBD1 or TRBD2 (5 bases each). CDR3: CASSKRGSGANVLTF. CDR3 DNA sequence: TGTGCCAGCAGTAAGAGGGGCTCTGGGGCCAACGTCCTGACTTTC.